This T cell receptor (beta chain) was sequenced for a study of human T cells and chemical hapten exposure. This clonotype was detected many times. Time point defined: patch test 2, 6 weeks after DPC sensitization. The treatment here: therapeutic diphenylcyclopropenone sensitization with weekly scalp DPC. Donors were 18 to 70-year-old alopecia patients suitable for DPC. Each CDR3 protein is one row after TCRdb ran MiXCR on the RACE reads. Here the sample spans approximately 85,000 distinct CDR3 sequences, roughly a tenth being singletons. This CDR3 contains 15 residues. Germline-derived CDR1 and CDR2 are SGHVS and FQNEAQ. Deletions cut 0 bases from V and 3 bases from J, with 9 bases between.

V usage is TRBV7-8 and J usage is TRBJ2-1; D possibly corresponds to TRBD1 (5 bases). The clonotype comes from a woman aged 25 to 39 with alopecia areata. Some clones in this sample may be carry-over from other donors' samples. The sample was whole blood, taken in connection with sensitization to the hapten diphenylcyclopropenone (DPC). The CDR3 bases are TGTGCCAGCAGCTTAGCTGCAGGGAACTACAATGAGCAGTTCTTC. This codes for CASSLAAGNYNEQFF.